The next 13 T cell receptor beta chains were all read from a single sample in a study of cytomegalovirus exposure and HLA in healthy donors. 13 Jbeta primers and 60 Vbeta primers were used for the PCR. Only in-frame clones appear in the TCRdb table, and some are missing; sequencing was by immunoSEQ multiplex PCR. The data show around 130,000 clones, around 85% seen once. The specimen was PBMCs. The receptor source for this set is a boy younger than 18 in good health and CMV-seronegative.

The chain employs TRBV27 and TRBJ2-2; no definite D call. The ends were cut back, 5 bases at V and 1 base at J, with 5 bases in the middle. Per the germline V gene, CDR1 is MNHEY and CDR2 is SMNVEV (reference sequence). This CDR3 is 13 amino acids long. CDR3 DNA sequence: TGTGCCAGCAGTACAAAGAACACCGGGGAGCTGTTTTTT. Amino acids: CASSTKNTGELFF.

V gene TRBV30 combines with J gene TRBJ1-1; no clear D gene. V was shortened by 3 bases and J by 7 bases, with 15 bases between the two germline ends. The germline V gene has CDR1 GTSNPN and CDR2 SVGIG (reference sequence). The CDR3 runs to 13 residues. The CDR3 DNA follows: TGTGCCTGGAGGTATCGGTGGGCTCGTGAAGCTTTCTTT. Its translation is CAWRYRWAREAFF.

This clone appeared a few times. The chain carries TRBV5-1 and TRBJ2-5, with D unresolved. The CDR3 extends over 14 amino acids. The germline V gene has CDR1 SGHRS and CDR2 YFSETQ. V lost 0 bases and J 1 base, leaving 7 bases between the germline ends. The chain's CDR3 is CASSLDSFQETQYF. The CDR3 region has the DNA TGCGCCAGCAGCTTGGACAGCTTCCAAGAGACCCAGTACTTC.

CDR3 in amino acids: CASSLPGGSTDTQYF. Here the CDR3 DNA reads TGTGCCAGCAGTCTCCCGGGGGGAAGCACAGATACGCAGTATTTT. The V gene is TRBV27, the J gene TRBJ2-3, with 7 positions matching TRBD2. V was pared by 5 bases and J by 0 bases, with 5 bases of the junction left unmatched. Germline lookup yields CDR1 MNHEY and CDR2 SMNVEV (reference sequence). The CDR3 contains 15 residues.

V is TRBV27 and J is TRBJ2-1, with a tentative D call TRBD1 (5 bases). CDR1 and CDR2 from the germline V gene are MNHEY and SMNVEV (reference sequence). The CDR3 totals 15 residues. Deletions cut 4 bases from V and 7 bases from J, with 17 bases between. The CDR3 protein is CASSSTVKGGNEQFF. CDR3 sequence (DNA): TGTGCCAGCAGTTCGACAGTGAAGGGTGGTAATGAGCAGTTCTTC.

This clone was seen a handful of times. The chain carries TRBV6-5 and TRBJ2-6, with unresolved D. Trimming removed 6 bases at V and 1 base at J, with 10 bases between. The CDR3 is 15 residues long. Germline V CDR1 and CDR2: MNHEY, SVGAGI. The DNA for the CDR3 is TGTGCCAGCAGCCTAACCGATTCTGGGGCCAACGTCCTGACTTTC. It is translated as CASSLTDSGANVLTF.

This sequence joins TRBV7-2 and TRBJ2-2, with TRBD2 identical over 12 bases. Germline assignment: CDR1 SGHTA and CDR2 FQGNSA. The CDR3 has 16 amino acids. V lost 5 bases to trimming and J lost 4 bases; unmatched junction nucleotides: 5. The CDR3 nucleotides are TGTGCCAGCAGCGTACTAGCGGGGGGCCCCACCGGGGAGCTGTTTTTT. It translates to CASSVLAGGPTGELFF.

The rearrangement uses TRBV6-1 and TRBJ2-2, with TRBD1 identical over 8 bases. CDR3 length: 15 residues. The V and J ends lost 3 bases and 4 bases, in that order; junction bases with no gene match: 4. Germline V gene sequence: CDR1 MNHNS, CDR2 SASEGT. The CDR3 DNA follows: TGTGCCAGCAGTGACAGGGGGCAGGGCACCGGGGAGCTGTTTTTT. Protein sequence: CASSDRGQGTGELFF.

The count of this clone is one. The chain employs TRBV6-1 and TRBJ2-2; maybe TRBD2 (5 bases). Germline-derived CDR1 and CDR2 are MNHNS and SASEGT. This CDR3 spans 15 amino acids. Trimming removed 8 bases from V and 4 bases from J, with 17 bases in between. The DNA for the CDR3 is TGTGCCAGCGCTGGACTGCGGTATAGCACCGGGGAGCTGTTTTTT. As protein: CASAGLRYSTGELFF.

CDR3 DNA: TGTGCCATCAGCCCCTGGCCCTATGGCTACACCTTC. It yields the protein CAISPWPYGYTF. V usage is TRBV10-3 and J usage is TRBJ1-2; D is ambiguous. Germline CDR1 reads ENHRY; CDR2 reads SYGVKD. This CDR3 is built from 12 residues. Trimming left V 6 bases short and J 4 bases short, with 9 bases between.

The chain links TRBV2 to TRBJ1-6; 8 bases are shared with TRBD1. CDR1 SNHLY and CDR2 FYNNEI come from the germline V gene. The ends lost 6 bases at V and 2 bases at J; junction bases unmatched: 3. The CDR3 has 15 residues. DNA for the CDR3: TGTGCCAGCAGCCAACAGGGGGCCTATAATTCACCCCTCCACTTT. Amino acid sequence: CASSQQGAYNSPLHF.

The V call is TRBV5-1, the J call TRBJ2-7, with 10 positions matching TRBD2. With V trimmed by 5 bases and J by 4 bases, 3 bases remained unmatched. The CDR3 covers 13 residues. CDR1 SGHRS and CDR2 YFSETQ come from the germline V gene. CDR3 bases: TGCGCCAGCAGTTCTAGCGGGAGTTACGAGCAGTACTTC. Protein: CASSSSGSYEQYF.

The V call is TRBV10-1, the J call TRBJ2-3; 7 positions match TRBD2. The CDR3 is made up of 13 amino acids. Germline assignment: CDR1 WNHNN and CDR2 SYGVQD (reference sequence). Unmatched junction bases numbered 4, after V lost 6 bases and J lost 4 bases. As DNA, the CDR3 is TGCGCCAGCAGACGGACTAGGGCAGATACGCAGTATTTT. The encoded protein is CASRRTRADTQYF.